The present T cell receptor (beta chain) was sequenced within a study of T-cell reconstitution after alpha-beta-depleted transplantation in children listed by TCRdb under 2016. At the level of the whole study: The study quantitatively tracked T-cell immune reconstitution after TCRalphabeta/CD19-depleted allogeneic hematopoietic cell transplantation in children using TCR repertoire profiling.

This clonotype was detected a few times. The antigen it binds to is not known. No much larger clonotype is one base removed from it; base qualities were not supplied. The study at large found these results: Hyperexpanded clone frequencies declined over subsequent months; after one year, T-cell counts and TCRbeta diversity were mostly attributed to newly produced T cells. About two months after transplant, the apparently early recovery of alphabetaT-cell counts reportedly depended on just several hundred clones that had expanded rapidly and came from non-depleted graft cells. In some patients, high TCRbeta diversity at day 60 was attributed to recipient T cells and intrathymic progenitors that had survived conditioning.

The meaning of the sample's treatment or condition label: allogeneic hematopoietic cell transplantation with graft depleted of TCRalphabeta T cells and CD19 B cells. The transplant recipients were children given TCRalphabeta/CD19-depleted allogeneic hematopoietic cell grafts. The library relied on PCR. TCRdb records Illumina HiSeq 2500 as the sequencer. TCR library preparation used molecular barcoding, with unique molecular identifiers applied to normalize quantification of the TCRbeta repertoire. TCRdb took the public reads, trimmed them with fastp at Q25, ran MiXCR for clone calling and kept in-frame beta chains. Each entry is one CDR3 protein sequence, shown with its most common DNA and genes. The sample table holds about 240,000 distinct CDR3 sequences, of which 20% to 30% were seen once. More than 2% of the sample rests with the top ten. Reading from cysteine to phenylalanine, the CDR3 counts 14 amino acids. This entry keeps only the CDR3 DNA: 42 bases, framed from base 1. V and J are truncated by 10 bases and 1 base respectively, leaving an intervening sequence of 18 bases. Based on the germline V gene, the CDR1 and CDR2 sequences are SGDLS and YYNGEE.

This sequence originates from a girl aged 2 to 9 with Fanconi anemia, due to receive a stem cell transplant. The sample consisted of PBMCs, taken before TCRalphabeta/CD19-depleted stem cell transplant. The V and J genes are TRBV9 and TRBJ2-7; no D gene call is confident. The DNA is TGTGCCTTTCCGATTCCAGGAATTTCCTACGAGCAGTACTTC. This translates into CAFPIPGISYEQYF. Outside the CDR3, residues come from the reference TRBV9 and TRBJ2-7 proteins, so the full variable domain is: DSGVTQTPKHLITATGQRVTLRCSPRSGDLSVYWYQQSLDQGLQFLIQYYNGEERAKGNILERFSAQQFPDLHSELNLSSLELGDSALYFCAFPIPGISYEQYFGPGTRLTVT.